The 27 T cell receptor beta chains in this list originate from one sample, sequenced in a study of blood T cell repertoires in COVID-19. Clones were sequenced by immunoSEQ multiplex PCR, and TCRdb holds only the in-frame ones, with some missing. The data hold a few hundred thousand clones, with around nine tenths observed a single time. The sequencing sample was made of peripheral blood. These receptors came from a woman between 40 and 55 years old who had recovered from COVID-19.

The V call is TRBV9, the J call TRBJ2-2; 7 bases are a match to TRBD2. With 6 bases clipped from V and 9 bases from J, the junction kept 11 bases outside the gene matches. CDR3 length: 14 amino acids. The germline V gene has CDR1 SGDLS and CDR2 YYNGEE. The CDR3 sequence is CASNPSGAGRELFF. Written as DNA, the CDR3 is TGTGCCAGCAATCCTAGCGGAGCCGGCAGGGAGCTGTTTTTT.

This chain uses TRBV18 with TRBJ1-4, with D perhaps TRBD1 (6 bases). The CDR3 has 13 residues. Per the germline V gene, CDR1 is KGHSH and CDR2 is LQKENI. V dropped 4 bases and J dropped 5 bases, with 8 bases sitting between them. In DNA form, the CDR3 reads TGTGCCAGCTCACGGACAGAGAATGAAAAACTGTTTTTT. This encodes CASSRTENEKLFF.

The chain is built from TRBV10-3 and TRBJ2-7; D not resolved. Trimming took 6 bases from V and 7 from J, leaving 13 bases between them. The CDR3 spans 12 residues. CDR1 ENHRY and CDR2 SYGVKD come from the germline V gene. The chain's CDR3 is CAIRETTAEQYF. The CDR3 region has the DNA TGTGCCATCAGGGAGACAACAGCAGAGCAGTACTTC.

The chain has TRBV5-1 and TRBJ1-4; perhaps TRBD1 as D (5 bases). V gave up 4 bases and J gave up 3 bases, with 13 bases separating them. Germline CDR1 is SGHRS and CDR2 is YFSETQ. The CDR3 is 15 residues long. The DNA of the CDR3 is TGCGCCAGCAGCCAGGGTAGTTATCCTAATGAAAAACTGTTTTTT. Translated: CASSQGSYPNEKLFF. Variable domain in full (rest from reference TRBV5-1 and TRBJ1-4): KAGVTQTPRYLIKTRGQQVTLSCSPISGHRSVSWYQQTPGQGLQFLFEYFSETQRNKGNFPGRFSGRQFSNSRSEMNVSTLELGDSALYLCASSQGSYPNEKLFFGSGTQLSVL.

V gene TRBV6-5 combines with J gene TRBJ2-7, with TRBD2 as a possible D gene (5 bases). Germline V gene data show CDR1 as MNHEY and CDR2 as SVGAGI. This CDR3 contains 11 residues. Trimming shortened V by 9 bases and J by 3 bases, and 9 bases separated the two germline ends. The CDR3 loop is CASSAVYEQYF. In DNA, the CDR3 is TGTGCCAGTAGCGCGGTCTACGAGCAGTACTTC.

This chain joins TRBV29-1 and TRBJ2-3; 7 bases are shared with TRBD2. V gave up 6 bases and J gave up 5 bases; unmatched junction bases: 5. Germline loops: CDR1 SQVTM, CDR2 ANQGSEA. The CDR3 has 12 amino acids. This chain's CDR3 is CSVRLAGDTQYF. The CDR3 DNA is TGCAGCGTGAGGTTAGCGGGAGATACGCAGTATTTT.

The chain is built from TRBV27 and TRBJ2-2, with D perhaps TRBD1 (5 bases). Trimming stripped 2 bases from V and 8 bases from J, with 12 bases between. The CDR3 contains 14 residues. In germline, CDR1 is MNHEY, CDR2 SMNVEV (reference sequence). The CDR3 loop is CASSLGSGPGELFF. The CDR3 DNA reads TGTGCCAGCAGTTTAGGATCAGGGCCGGGGGAGCTGTTTTTT.

This chain joins TRBV10-3 and TRBJ2-1, with TRBD1 matching 7 bases. With 2 bases clipped from V and 3 bases from J, the junction kept 4 bases outside the gene matches. Germline assignment: CDR1 ENHRY and CDR2 SYGVKD. The CDR3 spans 15 residues. The CDR3: CAISEARGLYNEQFF. The CDR3 DNA sequence: TGTGCCATCAGTGAGGCGAGGGGGCTCTACAATGAGCAGTTCTTC.

This chain links TRBV28 with TRBJ1-3; D gene unclear. V was trimmed by 3 bases and J by 0 bases, leaving 9 bases between them. Per germline, CDR1 MDHEN and CDR2 SYDVKM. The CDR3 extends over 15 amino acids. The CDR3 protein is CASSFEEGSGNTIYF. CDR3 bases: TGTGCCAGCAGTTTTGAAGAGGGCTCTGGAAACACCATATATTTT.

This clone has just a few counts. This rearrangement joins TRBV7-3 to TRBJ1-5; 8 bases map to TRBD1. Germline V gives CDR1 SGHTA, CDR2 FQGTGA. The CDR3 contains 17 residues. The V and J ends lost 5 bases and 7 bases, in that order; junction bases with no gene match: 16. CDR3 nucleotide sequence: TGTGCCAGCAGCCTCCCAGACAGGGGAGGCATAGGACAGCCCCAGCATTTT. It translates to CASSLPDRGGIGQPQHF.

This chain connects TRBV15 to TRBJ2-2; 8 nucleotides match TRBD1. The CDR3 length is 18 residues. Germline loops: CDR1 LNHNV, CDR2 YYDKDF (reference sequence). Germline trimming cut 5 bases from V and 1 base from J; bases unmatched to any gene: 12. The CDR3 here is CATSSVYQGAGNTGELFF. CDR3 DNA sequence: TGTGCCACCAGCTCAGTTTACCAGGGGGCAGGGAACACCGGGGAGCTGTTTTTT.

In DNA, the CDR3 is TGTGCCAGCAGCCTTTGGGACGCGGGGGAGACCCAGTACTTC. Amino acid sequence: CASSLWDAGETQYF. The J gene is TRBJ2-5, the V gene TRBV7-9; tentative D call: TRBD2 (6 bases). V was pared by 5 bases and J by 5 bases, with 15 bases between. CDR3 size: 14 residues. Germline lookup yields CDR1 SEHNR and CDR2 FQNEAQ (reference sequence).

A note on this clone: The sample carries other DNA sequences with the same CDR3. This chain links TRBV18 with TRBJ1-1; D gene ambiguous. The V and J ends lost 3 bases and 1 base respectively, with 6 bases between them. The germline gives CDR1 KGHSH, CDR2 LQKENI. The CDR3 consists of 13 residues. The CDR3 sequence: CASSPTENTEAFF. As DNA, the CDR3 is TGTGCCAGCTCACCCACAGAGAACACTGAAGCTTTCTTT.

The rearrangement links TRBV10-2 to TRBJ1-5, with TRBD1 matching over 8 bases. Germline CDR1 WSHSY, CDR2 SAAADI. Trimming removed 6 bases from V and 7 bases from J; junction bases left unmatched: 8. This CDR3 region has 14 residues. The CDR3 DNA reads TGCGCCAGCAGCGATGACAGGGGCGGGCAGCCCCAGCATTTT. This encodes CASSDDRGGQPQHF.

The rearrangement links TRBV5-6 to TRBJ2-1; TRBD1 agrees at 8 bases. Germline trimming cut 4 bases from V and 0 bases from J; bases unmatched to any gene: 6. This CDR3 is built from 16 residues. Germline V gene sequence: CDR1 SGHDT, CDR2 YYEEEE. The CDR3 bases are TGTGCCAGCAGCATTACAGGGGGGTTCTCCTACAATGAGCAGTTCTTC. This codes for CASSITGGFSYNEQFF.

The chain couples TRBV11-2 to TRBJ1-2, with 8 nucleotides matching TRBD1. Germline V gene lookup returns CDR1 SGHAT and CDR2 FQNNGV. The CDR3 has 17 amino acids. V lost 5 bases and J lost 6; bases outside the gene matches: 17. The CDR3 sequence: CASSPGQGSFGKDGYTF. CDR3 sequence (DNA): TGTGCCAGCAGCCCCGGACAGGGAAGTTTTGGTAAAGATGGCTACACCTTC.

This CDR3 reads CAWISGGFTEAFF. The CDR3 bases are TGTGCCTGGATAAGCGGTGGTTTCACTGAAGCTTTCTTT. The chain is built from TRBV30 and TRBJ1-1; D uncertain. The V gene's germline CDR1 is GTSNPN and CDR2 SVGIG (reference sequence). V was pared by 4 bases and J by 4 bases, with 13 bases between. The CDR3 has 13 amino acids.

The chain uses TRBV9 and TRBJ2-1; D is perhaps TRBD1 (5 bases). V lost 2 bases to trimming and J lost 14 bases, with 17 bases between them. CDR1 SGDLS and CDR2 YYNGEE come from the germline V gene. The CDR3 length is 13 residues. The CDR3 here is CASSVGASFQKFF. The CDR3 DNA follows: TGTGCCAGCAGCGTTGGGGCTAGTTTTCAAAAGTTCTTC.

V usage is TRBV7-6 and J usage is TRBJ2-5; TRBD2 might be the D (6 bases). CDR1 and CDR2 from the germline V gene are SGHVS and FNYEAQ. The CDR3 length is 17 residues. Trimming pared 1 base from V and 5 bases from J, leaving 20 bases between. This chain's CDR3 is CASSLGGGTHLGETQYF. As DNA, the CDR3 is TGTGCCAGCAGCTTAGGTGGCGGGACCCATTTAGGGGAGACCCAGTACTTC.

V is TRBV30 and J is TRBJ2-5, with TRBD1 matching over 11 bases. The V gene end was trimmed by 7 bases and the J gene end by 5 bases; junction bases not matched to a gene: 9. Germline V gene data show CDR1 as GTSNPN and CDR2 as SVGIG (reference sequence). The CDR3 consists of 14 residues. The CDR3 protein is CASHGQGAWETQYF. The CDR3 nucleotides read TGTGCCTCCCACGGACAGGGGGCTTGGGAGACCCAGTACTTC. Full variable domain (remainder filled in from reference TRBV30 and TRBJ2-5): SQTIHQWPATLVQPVGSPLSLECTVEGTSNPNLYWYRQAAGRGLQLLFYSVGIGQISSEVPQNLSASRPQDRQFILSSKKLLLSDSGFYLCASHGQGAWETQYFGPGTRLLVL.

Of note for this clone: Other DNA sequences in the same sample also yield this CDR3. The chain has TRBV27 and TRBJ2-3; 8 nucleotides align to TRBD1. The CDR3 is made up of 15 amino acids. Germline V gives CDR1 MNHEY, CDR2 SMNVEV (reference sequence). V shed 2 bases, J shed 0 bases, and the junction held 1 base outside the gene matches. The CDR3 protein is CASSLGQGSTDTQYF. In nucleotides, the CDR3 is TGTGCCAGCAGTTTAGGACAGGGCAGCACAGATACGCAGTATTTT.

The chain links TRBV19 to TRBJ1-5; no reliable D call. The CDR3 consists of 16 residues. The V end was cut by 3 bases, the J end by 3 bases, with 15 bases between. CDR1 LNHDA and CDR2 SQIVND come from the germline V gene (reference sequence). Written as DNA, the CDR3 is TGTGCCAGTAGTATGATTGGCGGGGTCCCCAATCAGCCCCAGCATTTT. It yields the protein CASSMIGGVPNQPQHF. Drawing the rest from reference TRBV19 and TRBJ1-5, the complete variable domain is DGGITQSPKYLFRKEGQNVTLSCEQNLNHDAMYWYRQDPGQGLRLIYYSQIVNDFQKGDIAEGYSVSREKKESFPLTVTSAQKNPTAFYLCASSMIGGVPNQPQHFGDGTRLSIL.

The chain uses TRBV9 and TRBJ1-1; D is unclear. In germline, CDR1 is SGDLS, CDR2 YYNGEE. CDR3 length: 13 residues. V lost 4 bases to trimming and J lost 5 bases, with 12 bases between them. CDR3 nucleotide sequence: TGTGCCAGCAGCCCCTCCACTCGGACTGAAGCTTTCTTT. The encoded protein is CASSPSTRTEAFF. Based on the CDR3 plus reference TRBV9 and TRBJ1-1, the full variable domain is DSGVTQTPKHLITATGQRVTLRCSPRSGDLSVYWYQQSLDQGLQFLIQYYNGEERAKGNILERFSAQQFPDLHSELNLSSLELGDSALYFCASSPSTRTEAFFGQGTRLTVV.

The J gene is TRBJ2-1, the V gene TRBV3-1 (or the pseudogene TRBV3-2); 10 nucleotides align to TRBD2. CDR1 is LGHDT, CDR2 YNNKEL, per germline (reference sequence). Trimming cost V 0 bases and J 6 bases; bases outside gene matches: 17. The CDR3 spans 20 residues. The CDR3 sequence is CASSQEDIRALAGFGNEQFF. CDR3 bases: TGTGCCAGCAGCCAAGAGGATATCAGGGCACTAGCGGGATTTGGCAATGAGCAGTTCTTC.

The V call is TRBV3-1 (or the pseudogene TRBV3-2), the J call TRBJ1-1; the D is unclear. Trimming left V 1 base short and J 4 bases short, with 10 bases between. CDR1 is LGHDT and CDR2 is YNNKEL in the germline V gene (reference sequence). The length of the CDR3 is 14 residues. CDR3 nucleotide sequence: TGTGCCAGCAGCCAAGTAGCTGAGGGCACTGAAGCTTTCTTT. Amino acid sequence: CASSQVAEGTEAFF.

V usage is TRBV15 and J usage is TRBJ2-7; TRBD2 might be the D (7 bases). Trimming removed 1 base from V and 6 bases from J, with 16 bases in between. CDR3 size: 15 residues. Germline V gene data show CDR1 as LNHNV and CDR2 as YYDKDF (reference sequence). CDR3 sequence: CATSRAAFAGAEQYF. In nucleotides, the CDR3 is TGTGCCACCAGCAGAGCCGCGTTTGCGGGGGCCGAGCAGTACTTC. The full variable domain, in which reference TRBV15 and TRBJ2-7 provide the parts outside the CDR3, is DAMVIQNPRYQVTQFGKPVTLSCSQTLNHNVMYWYQQKSSQAPKLLFHYYDKDFNNEADTPDNFQSRRPNTSFCFLDIRSPGLGDTAMYLCATSRAAFAGAEQYFGPGTRLTVT.

V gene TRBV7-2 combines with J gene TRBJ2-1; D remains unclear. V was clipped by 6 bases and J by 0 bases, with 12 bases between them. Germline-derived CDR1 and CDR2 are SGHTA and FQGNSA. The CDR3 contains 15 residues. DNA of the CDR3: TGTGCCAGCAGAGACGACTTTGGCTCCTACAATGAGCAGTTCTTC. It yields the protein CASRDDFGSYNEQFF.